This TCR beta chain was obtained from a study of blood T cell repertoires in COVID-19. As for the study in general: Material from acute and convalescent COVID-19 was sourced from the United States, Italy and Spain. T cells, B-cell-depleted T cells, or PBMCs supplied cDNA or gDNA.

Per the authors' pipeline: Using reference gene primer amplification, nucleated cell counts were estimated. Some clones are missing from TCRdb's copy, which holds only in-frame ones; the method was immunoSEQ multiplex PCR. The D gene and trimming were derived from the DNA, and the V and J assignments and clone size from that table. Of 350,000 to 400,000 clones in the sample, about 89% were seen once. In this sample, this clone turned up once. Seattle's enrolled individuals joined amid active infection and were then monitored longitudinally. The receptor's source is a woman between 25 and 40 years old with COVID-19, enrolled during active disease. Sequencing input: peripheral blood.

The CDR3 DNA reads as TGTGCCAGCAGTTACTCGTCTGCCAGTGGAAACATTCAGTACTTC. This sequence encodes CASSYSSASGNIQYF. The J gene is TRBJ2-4, the V gene TRBV6-5; D uncertain. The germline V gene has CDR1 MNHEY and CDR2 SVGAGI. Trimming removed 0 bases from V and 6 bases from J, with 12 bases in between. This CDR3 contains 15 residues.